The TCR beta chain described here comes from a study of T cell responses to AZD1222 COVID-19 vaccine. As for the study in general: Second-dose schedules of about 4 or about 12 weeks were combined.

In regard to this clone: Its antigen is still unknown.

The CDR3 has 11 residues. Germline values: CDR1 SQVTM, CDR2 ANQGSEA. V lost 6 bases, J lost 4 bases, and 10 bases lay in between. Study-wide findings and caveats: The breadth and depth of Spike-specific TCRs increased once two AZD1222 doses had been given. White British ancestry dominated among donors, who included more females, and clonal diversity was possibly underestimated.

Some clones are missing from TCRdb's copy, which holds only in-frame ones; the method was immunoSEQ multiplex PCR. Here the sample spans around 100,000 clones, about nine tenths being singletons. The chain recombines TRBV29-1 with TRBJ2-7, with D uncertain. The sequence came from an adult in good health. The material was peripheral blood, obtained on day 0 of AZD1222 vaccination. The CDR3 DNA is TGCAGCGTGCGTGCTGCTTACGAGCAGTACTTC. Amino acid sequence: CSVRAAYEQYF.